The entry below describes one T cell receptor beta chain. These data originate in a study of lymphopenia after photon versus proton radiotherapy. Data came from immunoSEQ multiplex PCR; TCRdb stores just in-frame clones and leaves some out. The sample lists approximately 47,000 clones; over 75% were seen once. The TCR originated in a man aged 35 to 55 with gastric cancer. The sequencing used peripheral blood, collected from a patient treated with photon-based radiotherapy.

Here the CDR3 DNA reads TGTGCCAGCAGCATTAGCCCTCTTATCTTCTACGAGCAGTACTTC. Its protein is CASSISPLIFYEQYF. The chain carries TRBV7-2 and TRBJ2-7; the D is unclear. The CDR3 totals 15 residues. Germline CDR1 reads SGHTA; CDR2 reads FQGNSA. The V and J ends lost 5 bases and 3 bases respectively, with 17 bases between them.